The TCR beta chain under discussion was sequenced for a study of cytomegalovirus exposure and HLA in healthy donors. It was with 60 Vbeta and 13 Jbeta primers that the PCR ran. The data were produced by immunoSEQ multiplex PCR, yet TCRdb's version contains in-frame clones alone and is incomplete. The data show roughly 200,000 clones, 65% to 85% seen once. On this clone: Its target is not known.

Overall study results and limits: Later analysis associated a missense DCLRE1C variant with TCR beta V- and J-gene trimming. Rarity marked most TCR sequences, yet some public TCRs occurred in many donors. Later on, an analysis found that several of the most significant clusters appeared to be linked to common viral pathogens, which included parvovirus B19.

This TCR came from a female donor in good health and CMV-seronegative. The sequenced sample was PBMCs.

The CDR3 sequence: CASSSTDRGVAFF. CDR3 bases: TGTGCCAGCAGCTCCACCGACAGGGGAGTGGCTTTCTTT. This chain links TRBV7-3 with TRBJ1-1; 8 bases agree with TRBD1. The germline CDR1 and CDR2 sequences are SGHTA and FQGTGA. Trimming cost V 4 bases and J 11 bases; bases outside gene matches: 9. CDR3 length equals 13 residues.